The 24 T cell receptor beta chains in this list originate from one sample, sequenced in a study of radiotherapy plus CTLA-4 blockade in lung cancer. Sequencing used immunoSEQ multiplex PCR; TCRdb keeps in-frame clones, though not all of them. The sample shows 49,000 or so clones, around 76% of them seen only once. This material consisted of peripheral blood, taken from a patient treated with radiotherapy plus ipilimumab. The origin of the receptors is a human donor with non-small cell lung cancer who had stable disease on radiotherapy plus ipilimumab.

The V and J genes are TRBV5-1 and TRBJ2-5, with D unresolved. This CDR3 has 12 residues. Trimming took off 2 bases at V and 0 bases at J, with 2 bases between the two ends. CDR1 and CDR2 from the germline V gene are SGHRS and YFSETQ. The CDR3 nucleotides read TGCGCCAGCAGCTTCTACCAAGAGACCCAGTACTTC. This sequence encodes CASSFYQETQYF.

V is TRBV6-5 and J is TRBJ1-5; a weak D match, TRBD1 (6 bases). V lost 6 bases and J 1 base, leaving 13 bases between the germline ends. Germline V gene sequence: CDR1 MNHEY, CDR2 SVGAGI. CDR3 size: 15 residues. In DNA form, the CDR3 reads TGTGCCAGCAGACATGACAGGAGCAGCAATCAGCCCCAGCATTTT. Translation: CASRHDRSSNQPQHF.

This chain joins TRBV9 and TRBJ1-3, with D unresolved. This CDR3 contains 16 residues. V was clipped by 7 bases and J by 1 base, with 18 bases between them. Germline CDR1 reads SGDLS; CDR2 reads YYNGEE. CDR3 region: CASGGRESRSGNTIYF. DNA of the CDR3: TGTGCCAGCGGAGGAAGGGAGTCAAGGTCTGGAAACACCATATATTTT.

V gene TRBV11-3 combines with J gene TRBJ2-1; TRBD2 aligns across 10 bases. CDR3 length equals 14 residues. Germline loops: CDR1 SGHNT, CDR2 YENEEA. Germline trimming cut 5 bases from V and 10 bases from J; bases unmatched to any gene: 8. CDR3 DNA sequence: TGTGCCAGCAGCCCAACTCAGCGGGAGGGAGAGCAGTTCTTC. The encoded protein is CASSPTQREGEQFF.

The chain employs TRBV28 and TRBJ2-4; possibly TRBD1 for D (6 bases). V lost 6 bases and J 7 bases, leaving 19 bases between the germline ends. Germline loops: CDR1 MDHEN, CDR2 SYDVKM. This CDR3 contains 15 residues. This CDR3 is CASSSPGQLTNIQYF. As DNA, the CDR3 is TGTGCCAGCAGCTCCCCCGGACAGCTAACCAACATTCAGTACTTC. The entire variable domain, with the rest obtained from reference TRBV28 and TRBJ2-4, is as follows: DVKVTQSSRYLVKRTGEKVFLECVQDMDHENMFWYRQDPGLGLRLIYFSYDVKMKEKGDIPEGYSVSREKKERFSLILESASTNQTSMYLCASSSPGQLTNIQYFGAGTRLSVL.

The rearrangement joins TRBV28 to TRBJ1-4; TRBD1 matches 9 bases. The CDR3 has 16 residues. V trimming: 2 bases; J trimming: 10 bases; junction bases outside the gene matches: 11. Germline CDR1 MDHEN, CDR2 SYDVKM. The CDR3 DNA is TGTGCCAGCAGTTTACCCGGGACAGGGAGGTTGGTAAAACTGTTTTTT. Translation gives CASSLPGTGRLVKLFF. The variable domain in full, with the rest retrieved from reference TRBV28 and TRBJ1-4, is DVKVTQSSRYLVKRTGEKVFLECVQDMDHENMFWYRQDPGLGLRLIYFSYDVKMKEKGDIPEGYSVSREKKERFSLILESASTNQTSMYLCASSLPGTGRLVKLFFGSGTQLSVL.

The rearrangement links TRBV5-1 to TRBJ2-3; 14 nucleotides line up with TRBD2. Germline CDR1 SGHRS, CDR2 YFSETQ. The CDR3 is 17 amino acids. Trimming at V came to 3 bases and at J to 3 bases, leaving 6 bases not matched to a gene. CDR3 amino acids: CASSSGTSGGRTDTQYF. The CDR3 coding sequence is TGCGCCAGCAGCTCGGGGACTAGCGGGGGCCGAACAGATACGCAGTATTTT.

The chain joins TRBV11-3 to TRBJ2-1; TRBD2 might be the D (7 bases). Germline-derived CDR1 and CDR2 are SGHNT and YENEEA. V was pared by 2 bases and J by 8 bases, with 16 bases between. This CDR3 has 15 residues. The CDR3 loop reads CASSLSPGGRYEQFF. DNA of the CDR3: TGTGCCAGCAGCTTAAGTCCGGGGGGCCGGTATGAGCAGTTCTTC.

This chain links TRBV6-1 with TRBJ2-7; the D gene could be TRBD1 or TRBD2 (7 bases each). Looked up from germline, CDR1 is MNHNS and CDR2 is SASEGT. Trimming left V 8 bases short and J 0 bases short, with 11 bases between. The CDR3 covers 13 residues. The CDR3 region is CASQGGNSYEQYF. The CDR3 DNA reads TGTGCCAGCCAGGGGGGGAACTCCTACGAGCAGTACTTC.

This rearrangement joins TRBV2 to TRBJ2-5; D might be TRBD1 or TRBD2, each matching 5 bases. V gave up 4 bases and J gave up 5 bases, with 8 bases separating them. Germline V gives CDR1 SNHLY, CDR2 FYNNEI. The CDR3 covers 12 residues. The CDR3 DNA reads TGTGCCAGCAGTGGGGACGGTGAGACCCAGTACTTC. This gives the protein CASSGDGETQYF.

The CDR3 DNA reads as TGTGCCAGCAGCTTAGGGGGTAGTACTGAAGCTTTCTTT. The encoded protein is CASSLGGSTEAFF. The chain links TRBV7-6 to TRBJ1-1; no reliable D call. CDR1 is SGHVS, CDR2 FNYEAQ, per germline. Trimming pared 1 base from V and 5 bases from J, leaving 8 bases between. The CDR3 totals 13 residues. Based on the CDR3 plus reference TRBV7-6 and TRBJ1-1, the full variable domain is GAGVSQSPRYKVTKRGQDVALRCDPISGHVSLYWYRQALGQGPEFLTYFNYEAQQDKSGLPNDRFSAERPEGSISTLTIQRTEQRDSAMYRCASSLGGSTEAFFGQGTRLTVV.

The chain recombines TRBV6-1 with TRBJ2-7; D possibly uses TRBD1 or TRBD2 (5 bases each). The ends were cut back, 7 bases at V and 0 bases at J, with 13 bases in the middle. The CDR3 contains 14 residues. Germline V CDR1 and CDR2: MNHNS, SASEGT. The DNA for the CDR3 is TGTGCCAGCATTGAGGGGTCCAGCTCCTACGAGCAGTACTTC. Translating it yields CASIEGSSSYEQYF.

The chain links TRBV7-2 to TRBJ2-3; tentatively, D is TRBD1 or TRBD2 (6 bases each). V was shortened by 1 base and J by 3 bases, with 11 bases between the two germline ends. This CDR3 has 15 amino acids. Germline CDR1 SGHTA, CDR2 FQGNSA. CDR3 nucleotides: TGTGCCAGCAGCTTAGATGGAGGGGGGACAGATACGCAGTATTTT. Its translation: CASSLDGGGTDTQYF.

The V and J genes are TRBV6-1 and TRBJ1-2; possibly TRBD1 for D (5 bases). Germline CDR1 and CDR2: MNHNS and SASEGT. Trimming removed 1 base from V and 3 bases from J, with 9 bases in between. The CDR3 length is 14 residues. The CDR3 nucleotides are TGTGCCAGCAGTGAAGGGCAAGGGGACTATGGCTACACCTTC. Translating gives CASSEGQGDYGYTF.

The rearrangement links TRBV11-2 to TRBJ2-7, with D possibly matching TRBD2 (6 bases). The germline V gene encodes CDR1 SGHAT and CDR2 FQNNGV. The CDR3 runs 14 residues. Trimming took off 1 base at V and 6 bases at J, with 13 bases between the two ends. CDR3 loop: CASSLVGGGGEQYF. CDR3 DNA: TGTGCCAGCAGCTTAGTGGGAGGAGGAGGCGAGCAGTACTTC.

The V and J genes are TRBV5-1 and TRBJ1-1; the D gene is possibly TRBD1 (6 bases). CDR3 length: 14 amino acids. Germline CDR1 SGHRS, CDR2 YFSETQ. V shed 5 bases and J shed 6 bases, with 17 bases lying between them. As DNA, the CDR3 is TGCGCCAGCAGACCGTCCGGACAGATAGCTGAAGCTTTCTTT. Translating gives CASRPSGQIAEAFF.

This clone qualifies as medium-sized. The chain has TRBV7-7 and TRBJ1-6; unclear D gene. V lost 5 bases, J lost 6 bases, and 8 bases lay in between. Germline lookup yields CDR1 SSHAT and CDR2 FNYEAQ (reference sequence). The CDR3 totals 13 residues. The CDR3 coding sequence is TGTGCCAGCAGCCAGGCGGTTAATTCACCCCTCCACTTT. Its translation: CASSQAVNSPLHF. The full variable domain, with the rest looked up from reference TRBV7-7 and TRBJ1-6, is GAGVSQSPRYKVTKRGQDVTLRCDPISSHATLYWYQQALGQGPEFLTYFNYEAQPDKSGLPSDRFSAERPEGSISTLTIQRTEQRDSAMYRCASSQAVNSPLHFGNGTRLTVT.

This sequence joins TRBV10-3 and TRBJ1-1; no clear D gene. Trimming took off 0 bases at V and 0 bases at J, with 2 bases between the two ends. The CDR3 extends over 13 amino acids. Per the germline V gene, CDR1 is ENHRY and CDR2 is SYGVKD. CDR3 bases: TGTGCCATCAGTGAGTCCATGAACACTGAAGCTTTCTTT. This translates into CAISESMNTEAFF.

V is TRBV4-1 and J is TRBJ1-5, with 7 bases fitting TRBD1. The CDR3 extends over 15 amino acids. Germline V gene lookup returns CDR1 MGHRA and CDR2 YSYEKL. The V and J ends lost 3 bases and 4 bases, in that order; junction bases with no gene match: 6. The CDR3 reads CASSHSGQPNQPQHF. The CDR3 DNA is TGCGCCAGCAGCCACTCGGGACAGCCAAATCAGCCCCAGCATTTT.

The rearrangement uses TRBV4-1 and TRBJ2-5; a weak D match, TRBD2 (6 bases). The V and J ends lost 4 bases and 3 bases respectively, with 18 bases between them. This CDR3 is built from 16 residues. Germline assignment: CDR1 MGHRA and CDR2 YSYEKL. In DNA form, the CDR3 reads TGCGCCAGCAGCCGTCATCCGGGACTTGGAGAAGAGACCCAGTACTTC. Its protein product is CASSRHPGLGEETQYF.

This rearrangement joins TRBV2 to TRBJ1-4; D call uncertain. The germline V gene has CDR1 SNHLY and CDR2 FYNNEI. Trimming pared 7 bases from V and 0 bases from J, leaving 12 bases between. This CDR3 is built from 15 residues. This CDR3 is CASMDPRATNEKLFF. The CDR3 nucleotides read TGTGCCAGCATGGACCCTCGTGCAACTAATGAAAAACTGTTTTTT.

CDR3 coding DNA: TGTGCCAGCAGTCTTATGAACACTGAAGCTTTCTTT. It yields the protein CASSLMNTEAFF. The chain joins TRBV2 to TRBJ1-1, with D hard to call. The CDR3 totals 12 residues. Trimming took 5 bases from V and 0 from J, leaving 4 bases between them. Germline values: CDR1 SNHLY, CDR2 FYNNEI.

A word on this clone: One junction end disagrees with the germline gene, perhaps due to a read error. The J gene is TRBJ1-2, the V gene TRBV19; D ambiguous. This CDR3 spans 14 amino acids. The germline V gene has CDR1 LNHDA and CDR2 SQIVND (reference sequence). CDR3 protein: CASSLDLSGYGYTF. As DNA, the CDR3 is TGTGCCAGTAGTCTAGACCTAAGTGGCTATGGCTACACCTTC.

J is TRBJ1-2 and V is TRBV10-2; possible D gene TRBD1, 5 bases. The CDR3 consists of 13 residues. The V and J ends lost 3 bases and 6 bases respectively, with 11 bases between them. In germline, CDR1 is WSHSY, CDR2 SAAADI. Here the CDR3 reads CASSERAGNGYTF. For the CDR3, the DNA is TGCGCCAGCAGTGAACGGGCAGGGAATGGCTACACCTTC.